A selection of T cell receptor beta chains follows, all from one sample in a study of OX40 agonist ivuxolimab in advanced cancers. Clones were sequenced by immunoSEQ multiplex PCR, and TCRdb holds only the in-frame ones, with some missing. The table includes 45,000 or so clones, approximately 90% detected once. Sequencing used CD4+ or CD8+ T cells sorted from blood, obtained in a trial of the OX40 agonist ivuxolimab. The receptors were gathered from an adult with an advanced solid tumor such as melanoma, head and neck, liver or kidney cancer. CDR3s leave out the opening cysteine and the closing phenylalanine or tryptophan.

CDR3	V	J	length
ASSSLYYEQY	TRBV5-1	TRBJ2-7	10
SVEDDRYPYEQY	TRBV29-1	TRBJ2-7	12
AIMGGSYEQY	TRBV6-6	TRBJ2-7	10
ASSLAQGAHEQY	TRBV11-2	TRBJ2-7	12
ASSDVSTDTQY	TRBV6-4	TRBJ2-3	11
ACTGTSGGYTQY	TRBV30	TRBJ2-3	12
ASSKGGTGRVDQPQH	TRBV21-1	TRBJ1-5	15
ASTQESAQETQY	TRBV28	TRBJ2-5	12
ASSQPGQRDEKLF	TRBV7-9	TRBJ1-4	13
AGSGGSYNEQF	TRBV28	TRBJ2-1	11
ASSAARETQY	TRBV4-1	TRBJ2-5	10
ASSIGNTEAF	TRBV19	TRBJ1-1	10
ASSIARGAEAF	TRBV19	TRBJ1-1	11
ASSDGTQFLTEAF	TRBV27	TRBJ1-1	13
AWSPSGGGARYGYT	TRBV30	TRBJ1-2	14
ASRTPTRTQY	TRBV28	TRBJ2-3	10
ATSSRDRPVLFTGELF	TRBV15	TRBJ2-2	16
ASRRENEKLF	TRBV6-1	TRBJ1-4	10
ASSLRDSNQPQH	TRBV27	TRBJ1-5	12
ASSFPGNTEAF	TRBV5-6	TRBJ1-1	11
ASSWGQETQY	TRBV5-1	TRBJ2-5	10
ASSALGTGVVQPQH	TRBV6-1	TRBJ1-5	14
ASSLAGLVVTNEQF	TRBV5-5	TRBJ2-1	14
ASSHGTDNYGYT	TRBV11-2	TRBJ1-2	12
ASSLYSSGGKETQY	TRBV7-8	TRBJ2-5	14
ASSQDGTGREKLF	TRBV4-2	TRBJ1-4	13
ASSEGTYLTDTQY	TRBV2	TRBJ2-3	13
ASSLRAGAANNEQF	TRBV7-6	TRBJ2-1	14
ASSPTTSGGQGYT	TRBV9	TRBJ1-2	13
ASSYDVNEQF	TRBV4-2	TRBJ2-1	10
ASSSTGSNQPQH	TRBV6-5	TRBJ1-5	12
ASSESAGGQETQY	TRBV10-2	TRBJ2-5	13
ASSYIQNTGELF	TRBV6-6	TRBJ2-2	12
AWSAGGQTQY	TRBV30	TRBJ2-5	10
ASSLSKTGGTGELF	TRBV7-9	TRBJ2-2	14
ASSLSPTRLGYEQF	TRBV27	TRBJ2-1	14
ASSLTPGAREQY	TRBV7-2	TRBJ2-7	12
ASSMTGRAEAF	TRBV19	TRBJ1-1	11
SVEIRVSLYEQY	TRBV29-1	TRBJ2-7	12
ASSLGVEQY	TRBV27	TRBJ2-7	9
ASSWLAGDDEQY	TRBV5-6	TRBJ2-7	12
ASSLETGSGYT	TRBV5-1	TRBJ1-2	11
ASSDGLLYEQY	TRBV27	TRBJ2-7	11
ASSEPQGTSGSIAGELF	TRBV9	TRBJ2-2	17
ASSLEGVGLDKETQY	TRBV28	TRBJ2-5	15
ASSSGLAGASTDTQY	TRBV13	TRBJ2-3	15
ASSPYLGQSEAF	TRBV7-2	TRBJ1-1	12
ASSLGLSTDTQY	TRBV7-9	TRBJ2-3	12
ASSADRRGEKLF	TRBV27	TRBJ1-4	12
ASSEGTIYEQY	TRBV2	TRBJ2-7	11
ASSLVYTRMETQY	TRBV7-6	TRBJ2-5	13
ASSFQGAYEQY	TRBV13	TRBJ2-7	11
ASSLELAGYEQY	TRBV5-4	TRBJ2-7	12
ASSYYAGGEQY	TRBV11-3	TRBJ2-7	11